This TCR beta chain was observed in a study of blood T cell repertoires in COVID-19. Overall study context: Material from acute and convalescent COVID-19 was sourced from the United States, Italy and Spain.

In the original analysis: From reference gene primer amplification, estimates of nucleated cell counts were derived. Libraries were prepared by immunoSEQ multiplex PCR; TCRdb keeps only in-frame clonotypes and omits some of them. V and J calls and clone size follow that table, whereas D and trimming were derived from the DNA. In the table there are about 39,000 clones, 90% to 95% of which are singletons. The CDR3 is 12 amino acids. Germline CDR1 is MGHDK and CDR2 is SYGVNS. Between the trimmed V and J ends, which lost 5 bases and 1 base, there was a span of 5 bases. This chain links TRBV25-1 with TRBJ1-1; D unresolved. The sequence derives from a human donor with active COVID-19. The donor label of this sample is uncertain. The sample comprised peripheral blood. CDR3 sequence: CASSFQNTEAFF. The CDR3 DNA is TGTGCCAGCAGTTTTCAGAACACTGAAGCTTTCTTT. The whole variable domain, filled in from reference TRBV25-1 and TRBJ1-1, reads EADIYQTPRYLVIGTGKKITLECSQTMGHDKMYWYQQDPGMELHLIHYSYGVNSTEKGDLSSESTVSRIRTEHFPLTLESARPSHTSQYLCASSFQNTEAFFGQGTRLTVV.